These 16 T cell receptor beta chains were sequenced from one sample in a study of spatial heterogeneity in lung cancer. Time point meaning: sample taken at primary tumor resection. The input material, whole RNA from tumor, nontumor lung or frozen PBMC, was sequenced unsorted. One entry per CDR3 protein, called by TCRdb with MiXCR from the 5' RACE reads. The sample consists of around 74,000 distinct CDR3 sequences, about an eighth of them appearing once. The sequenced sample was PBMCs, obtained at surgery. These receptors came from a male donor with early-stage non-small cell lung cancer.

The chain combines TRBV12-3 or TRBV12-4 with TRBJ1-5, with a tentative D call TRBD1 (5 bases). V gave up 1 base and J gave up 7 bases, with 8 bases separating them. The CDR3 is 13 residues long. Here the CDR3 DNA reads TGTGCCAGCAGTTTAGGGGGCGGACAGCCCCAGCATTTT. This codes for CASSLGGGQPQHF.

The CDR3 is CASSSAASGGRTQYF. Here the CDR3 DNA reads TGTGCCAGCAGCTCGGCTGCCAGCGGGGGCAGGACCCAGTACTTC. This sequence joins TRBV7-2 and TRBJ2-5; 8 bases are a match to TRBD2. With V trimmed by 4 bases and J by 7 bases, 11 bases remained unmatched. Germline assignment: CDR1 SGHTA and CDR2 FQGNSA. The CDR3 covers 15 residues.

V is TRBV11-3 and J is TRBJ2-1; D call uncertain. Germline CDR1 and CDR2: SGHNT and YENEEA. The V gene lost 7 bases and the J gene lost 1 base, with 8 bases spanning the gap. The CDR3 has 13 amino acids. In DNA form, the CDR3 reads TGTGCCAGCACGGACCGTTCCTACAATGAGCAGTTCTTC. This codes for CASTDRSYNEQFF.

Turning to this clonotype: A much larger clone lies a single base off, so this may be a read error. This chain links TRBV29-1 with TRBJ2-2; tentative D call: TRBD2 (5 bases). The CDR3 contains 14 residues. From germline, CDR1 is SQVTM and CDR2 ANQGSEA. Here the CDR3 reads CSVGLGPNTGELLF. In DNA form, the CDR3 reads TGCAGCGTGGGCCTCGGGCCGAACACCGGGGAGCTGCTTTTT.

The chain is built from TRBV6-6 and TRBJ1-2; 7 positions match TRBD1. The CDR3 spans 12 residues. V dropped 5 bases and J dropped 5; count of bases not matched to a gene: 2. The germline CDR1 and CDR2 sequences are MNHNY and SVGAGI (reference sequence). The CDR3 DNA follows: TGTGCCAGCAGTGGACAGGTTTATGGCTACACCTTC. It specifies CASSGQVYGYTF.

The chain combines TRBV12-5 with TRBJ2-5; TRBD1 matches 9 bases. V lost 6 bases and J lost 2; bases outside the gene matches: 7. The CDR3 extends over 15 amino acids. In germline, CDR1 is LGHNT, CDR2 FRNRAP. The CDR3 nucleotides are TGTGCTAGTGGCCCGGGACAGGGCGGACAAGAGACCCAGTACTTC. Translation: CASGPGQGGQETQYF.

The rearrangement uses TRBV6-2 or TRBV6-3 and TRBJ1-1; the match to TRBD1 covers 9 bases. Germline-derived CDR1 and CDR2 are MNHEY and SVGEGT. The CDR3 covers 14 residues. V shed 2 bases and J 6 bases; nucleotides not matched to a gene: 4. The CDR3, as DNA: TGTGCCAGCAGTTACGGGACAGGGAGCGCTGAAGCTTTCTTT. Protein sequence: CASSYGTGSAEAFF.

This clonotype was counted at least ten times. This chain links TRBV29-1 with TRBJ1-2; 10 nucleotides line up with TRBD1. V lost 4 bases and J lost 4; bases outside the gene matches: 6. In germline, CDR1 is SQVTM, CDR2 ANQGSEA. The CDR3 is made up of 14 amino acids. The CDR3 region is CSVASTGGIYGYTF. CDR3 nucleotide sequence: TGCAGCGTTGCCTCGACAGGGGGCATCTATGGCTACACCTTC.

This clonotype has more than one count but fewer than ten. This rearrangement joins TRBV5-1 to TRBJ2-3; the D is unclear. The CDR3 has 13 residues. Germline lookup yields CDR1 SGHRS and CDR2 YFSETQ. V lost 0 bases to trimming and J lost 7 bases, with 9 bases between them. CDR3 sequence reads: CASSLALGNTQYF. The CDR3 DNA sequence: TGCGCCAGCAGCTTGGCCTTAGGGAATACGCAGTATTTT. Supplemented by reference TRBV5-1 and TRBJ2-3, the full variable domain reads KAGVTQTPRYLIKTRGQQVTLSCSPISGHRSVSWYQQTPGQGLQFLFEYFSETQRNKGNFPGRFSGRQFSNSRSEMNVSTLELGDSALYLCASSLALGNTQYFGPGTRLTVL.

This clonotype was detected only a few times. V usage is TRBV5-1 and J usage is TRBJ2-2; TRBD2 might be the D (5 bases). Deletions cut 3 bases from V and 4 bases from J, with 13 bases between. The length of the CDR3 is 15 residues. Per the germline V gene, CDR1 is SGHRS and CDR2 is YFSETQ. The DNA for the CDR3 is TGCGCCAGCAGCTGGCTAGGAGCGGTCACCGGGGAGCTGTTTTTT. This codes for CASSWLGAVTGELFF.

This clonotype was seen a few times. The chain links TRBV18 to TRBJ2-7; D is tentatively TRBD1 or TRBD2 (5 bases each). This CDR3 spans 15 amino acids. The V gene's germline CDR1 is KGHSH and CDR2 LQKENI. With 1 base removed from V and 2 bases from J, the gap between germline ends came to 12 bases. The CDR3 sequence is CASSPRAGATYEQYF. DNA of the CDR3: TGTGCCAGCTCACCACGAGCCGGGGCCACCTACGAGCAGTACTTC.

This clonotype was seen a handful of times. This chain joins TRBV7-2 and TRBJ2-7; TRBD2 aligns across 11 bases. The CDR3 has 15 residues. The V and J ends lost 5 bases and 3 bases, in that order; junction bases with no gene match: 6. The germline V gene has CDR1 SGHTA and CDR2 FQGNSA. The CDR3 here is CASSPRLAGNYEQYF. CDR3 in DNA: TGTGCCAGCAGCCCCAGACTAGCGGGAAACTACGAGCAGTACTTC.

This clonotype was picked up a small number of times. The CDR3 DNA reads TGTGCCAGCAGCTTATCAGGGGACGATCAGCCCCAGCATTTT. Translating it yields CASSLSGDDQPQHF. The chain recombines TRBV5-6 with TRBJ1-5; D perhaps matches TRBD1 (6 bases). Trimming removed 2 bases at V and 5 bases at J, with 11 bases between. CDR3 length equals 14 residues. Germline values: CDR1 SGHDT, CDR2 YYEEEE.

This clonotype was observed a few times. V gene TRBV11-2 combines with J gene TRBJ1-4; the D is unclear. The CDR3 spans 13 residues. The germline V gene has CDR1 SGHAT and CDR2 FQNNGV. Trimming cost V 1 base and J 7 bases, with 7 bases left between them. This CDR3 reads CASSLGQSEKLFF. CDR3 in DNA: TGTGCCAGCAGCTTAGGGCAGAGTGAAAAACTGTTTTTT.

This chain's CDR3 is CAIKNQGEAFF. CDR3 in DNA: TGTGCCATCAAAAATCAGGGAGAAGCTTTCTTT. The V and J genes are TRBV10-3 and TRBJ1-1; D possibly corresponds to TRBD1 (5 bases). CDR1 and CDR2 from the germline V gene are ENHRY and SYGVKD. The V end was cut by 7 bases, the J end by 8 bases, with 11 bases between. The CDR3 runs to 11 residues.

This clonotype showed up just a few times. J is TRBJ2-7 and V is TRBV15; possibly TRBD2 for D (5 bases). The CDR3 is 15 amino acids. CDR1 is LNHNV and CDR2 is YYDKDF in the germline V gene (reference sequence). Trimming removed 0 bases from V and 0 bases from J, with 9 bases in between. The DNA of the CDR3 is TGTGCCACCAGCAGAGATGTAGCGAGCTCCTACGAGCAGTACTTC. This gives the protein CATSRDVASSYEQYF.